This T cell receptor (beta chain) was sequenced during a study of blood T cells in healthy people across ages. The CDR3 loop spans 18 amino acids. Unmatched junction bases numbered 13, after V lost 0 bases and J lost 4 bases. CDR1 and CDR2 (germline): DFQATT, SNEGSKA (reference sequence). Then a second PCR, running roughly 6 to 12 cycles, was carried out with a sample-barcoded 5' primer and a J-beta primer mix. TCRdb fed the 5' RACE reads into MiXCR, producing one record per CDR3 protein. Of about 720,000 distinct CDR3 sequences in the sample, over 20% are singletons; the top ten hold about 20%. Broader study findings: There was a strong correlation between TCR beta diversity and naive T cell percentage. Relative to aged donors, long-lived donors carried more naive CD4+ cells and displayed higher diversity.

Worth noting for this clonotype: Its antigen is unidentified.

The receptor's source is a man between 65 and 79 years old in good health. J is TRBJ2-5 and V is TRBV20-1; 11 bases match TRBD1. The material sequenced was blood. Here the CDR3 reads CSARDPGQGGILGETQYF. The CDR3 DNA reads TGCAGTGCTAGAGATCCGGGACAGGGGGGTATTCTTGGAGAGACCCAGTACTTC.